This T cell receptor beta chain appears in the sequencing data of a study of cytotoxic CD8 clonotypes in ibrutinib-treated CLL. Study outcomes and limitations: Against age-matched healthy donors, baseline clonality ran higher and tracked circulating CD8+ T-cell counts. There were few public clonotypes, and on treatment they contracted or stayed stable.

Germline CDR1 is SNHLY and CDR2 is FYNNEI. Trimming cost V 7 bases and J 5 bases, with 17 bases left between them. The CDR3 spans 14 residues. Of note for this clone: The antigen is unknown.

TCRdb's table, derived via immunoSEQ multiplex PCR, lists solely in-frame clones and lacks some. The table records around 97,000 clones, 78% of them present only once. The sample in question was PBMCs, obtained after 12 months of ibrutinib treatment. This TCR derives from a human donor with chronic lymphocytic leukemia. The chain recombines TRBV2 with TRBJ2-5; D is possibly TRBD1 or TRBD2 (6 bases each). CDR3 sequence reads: CASINMGGPETQYF. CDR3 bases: TGTGCCAGCATCAATATGGGGGGCCCCGAGACCCAGTACTTC.